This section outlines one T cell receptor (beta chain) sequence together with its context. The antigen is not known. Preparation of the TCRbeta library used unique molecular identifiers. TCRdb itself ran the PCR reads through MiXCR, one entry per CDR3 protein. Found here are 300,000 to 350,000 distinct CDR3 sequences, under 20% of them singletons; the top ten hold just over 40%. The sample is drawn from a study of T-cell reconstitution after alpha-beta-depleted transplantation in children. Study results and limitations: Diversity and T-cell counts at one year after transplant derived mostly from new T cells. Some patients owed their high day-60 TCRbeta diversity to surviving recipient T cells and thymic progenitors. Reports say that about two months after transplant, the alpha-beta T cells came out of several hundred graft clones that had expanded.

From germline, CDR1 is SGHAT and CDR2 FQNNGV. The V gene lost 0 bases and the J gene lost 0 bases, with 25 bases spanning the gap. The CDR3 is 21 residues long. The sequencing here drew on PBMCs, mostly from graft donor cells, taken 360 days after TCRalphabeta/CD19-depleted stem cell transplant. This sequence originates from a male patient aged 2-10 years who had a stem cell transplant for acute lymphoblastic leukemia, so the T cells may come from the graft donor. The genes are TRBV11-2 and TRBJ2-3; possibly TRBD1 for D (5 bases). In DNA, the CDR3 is TGTGCCAGCAGCTTAGATGTCGACAGAGGCGAACAAGGGGTGAGCACAGATACGCAGTATTTT. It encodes CASSLDVDRGEQGVSTDTQYF.